The 32 T cell receptor beta chains given below trace back to one sample, sequenced in a study of OX40 agonist ivuxolimab in advanced cancers. Repertoires were generated with immunoSEQ multiplex PCR, while TCRdb's copy carries only in-frame clones and drops some. The sample includes more than 25,000 clones, more than 75% of them seen just once. The sequencing here drew on CD4+ or CD8+ T cells sorted from blood, taken in a trial of the OX40 agonist ivuxolimab. Source of these receptors: an adult with an advanced solid tumor such as melanoma, head and neck, liver or kidney cancer.

The chain is built from TRBV4-3 and TRBJ2-7; 8 bases are a match to TRBD2. This CDR3 spans 15 amino acids. J was trimmed by 4 bases and V by 0 bases; bases with no gene match: 5. CDR1 and CDR2 from the germline V gene are LGHNA and YSLEER. The CDR3 DNA reads TGCGCCAGCAGCCAAGATACAGCGGGAGTTTACGAGCAGTACTTC. Translating it yields CASSQDTAGVYEQYF.

This chain links TRBV28 with TRBJ2-5; D remains unclear. This CDR3 is 11 amino acids long. Trimming removed 7 bases at V and 2 bases at J, with 5 bases between. Looked up from germline, CDR1 is MDHEN and CDR2 is SYDVKM. The CDR3 DNA reads TGTGCCAGCATCGGACAAGAGACCCAGTACTTC. It translates to CASIGQETQYF.

This chain links TRBV7-2 with TRBJ2-7; D might be TRBD1 (6 bases). From germline, CDR1 is SGHTA and CDR2 FQGNSA. The CDR3 covers 15 residues. The ends were cut back, 1 base at V and 2 bases at J, with 12 bases in the middle. CDR3 protein: CASSLEVGTPYEQYF. In DNA, the CDR3 is TGTGCCAGCAGCTTAGAAGTAGGGACACCCTACGAGCAGTACTTC.

This clone turned up a few times. The chain's CDR3 is CASSLPGEAFF. CDR3 in DNA: TGTGCCAGCAGCTTACCAGGTGAAGCTTTCTTT. The J gene is TRBJ1-1, the V gene TRBV13; unclear D gene. The V end was cut by 2 bases, the J end by 7 bases, with 5 bases between. The length of the CDR3 is 11 residues. The germline V gene encodes CDR1 PRHDT and CDR2 FYEKMQ (reference sequence).

This clone was found once. CDR3 DNA: TGTGCCAGCAGTTCGACCGGTGGCTACACCTTC. The encoded protein is CASSSTGGYTF. This chain uses TRBV28 with TRBJ1-2; unclear D gene. The CDR3 is made up of 11 amino acids. With 4 bases removed from V and 7 bases from J, the gap between germline ends came to 7 bases. Germline lookup yields CDR1 MDHEN and CDR2 SYDVKM.

The chain is built from TRBV6-1 and TRBJ2-1; either TRBD1 or TRBD2 may supply D (6 bases each). V lost 7 bases and J lost 7, with 20 bases in between. Germline values: CDR1 MNHNS, CDR2 SASEGT. The CDR3 consists of 15 residues. The CDR3 sequence is CASNVLGGTRNEQFF. In DNA, the CDR3 is TGTGCCAGCAACGTGCTAGGCGGGACAAGGAATGAGCAGTTCTTC.

This clone was seen just once. This chain joins TRBV7-9 and TRBJ2-1; TRBD1 agrees at 9 bases. The CDR3 consists of 17 residues. Germline CDR1 is SEHNR and CDR2 is FQNEAQ (reference sequence). V gave up 1 base and J gave up 9 bases; unmatched junction bases: 13. The CDR3 sequence: CASSLGRWDREALEQFF. CDR3 nucleotides: TGTGCCAGCAGCTTAGGGAGATGGGACAGGGAGGCGCTTGAGCAGTTCTTC.

This chain uses TRBV2 with TRBJ2-7, with 11 bases that match TRBD1. The germline V gene has CDR1 SNHLY and CDR2 FYNNEI. The V and J ends lost 6 bases and 3 bases, in that order; junction bases with no gene match: 4. The CDR3 runs to 14 residues. Here the CDR3 reads CASSPGTGGYEQYF. In DNA form, the CDR3 reads TGTGCCAGCAGCCCCGGGACAGGGGGCTACGAGCAGTACTTC.

A single count supports this clone. The genes are TRBV7-2 and TRBJ2-7; 7 bases are a match to TRBD2. The CDR3 sequence is 15 residues long. The germline V gene has CDR1 SGHTA and CDR2 FQGNSA. Trimming removed 6 bases from V and 4 bases from J; junction bases left unmatched: 12. Here the CDR3 reads CASSPFRGGVYEQYF. The CDR3 DNA is TGTGCCAGCAGTCCCTTTCGGGGAGGGGTTTACGAGCAGTACTTC.

This chain links TRBV19 with TRBJ2-7; D gene ambiguous. The V end lost 7 bases, the J end lost 0 bases, and 13 bases lay between the germline ends. The CDR3 length is 14 residues. CDR1 is LNHDA, CDR2 SQIVND, per germline (reference sequence). The CDR3 loop reads CASTTEDGSYEQYF. In DNA form, the CDR3 reads TGTGCCAGTACGACCGAGGACGGCTCCTACGAGCAGTACTTC.

This chain links TRBV5-4 with TRBJ2-1; weak D call: TRBD2 (6 bases). The V end was cut by 0 bases, the J end by 7 bases, with 8 bases between. The germline V gene encodes CDR1 SGHNT and CDR2 YYREEE (reference sequence). The CDR3 is 13 residues long. The DNA for the CDR3 is TGTGCCAGCAGCTTGGCCGGGGGTAATGAGCAGTTCTTC. Translation gives CASSLAGGNEQFF.

The CDR3 is CASTQGHEQYF. CDR3 nucleotides: TGTGCCAGCACACAGGGCCACGAGCAGTACTTC. V and J are TRBV2 and TRBJ2-7; D is possibly TRBD1 (6 bases). The V end was cut by 7 bases, the J end by 5 bases, with 9 bases between. Germline CDR1 is SNHLY and CDR2 is FYNNEI. The length of the CDR3 is 11 residues.

The genes are TRBV28 and TRBJ1-2; D may be TRBD1 (5 bases). Trimming stripped 3 bases from V and 4 bases from J, with 27 bases between. Per the germline V gene, CDR1 is MDHEN and CDR2 is SYDVKM. This CDR3 contains 19 residues. The CDR3 DNA follows: TGTGCCAGCAGTTTCCCCCCCGCCAGGCGGGGGGTGTATAGCTATGGCTACACCTTC. Its translation is CASSFPPARRGVYSYGYTF.

By its share, this clone is medium-sized (0.01 to 0.1%). The chain carries TRBV7-9 and TRBJ1-2; no definite D call. Trimming stripped 2 bases from V and 3 bases from J, with 16 bases between. This CDR3 has 16 residues. The germline CDR1 and CDR2 sequences are SEHNR and FQNEAQ (reference sequence). CDR3 coding DNA: TGTGCCAGCAGCTTATTCCCCCACCTGTCAGACTATGGCTACACCTTC. Encoded protein: CASSLFPHLSDYGYTF.

The rearrangement uses TRBV5-1 and TRBJ2-5; D gene ambiguous. CDR1 and CDR2 (germline): SGHRS, YFSETQ. This CDR3 contains 16 residues. V was clipped by 0 bases and J by 1 base, with 13 bases between them. The CDR3 is CASSLATGTRQETQYF. Written as DNA, the CDR3 is TGCGCCAGCAGCTTGGCCACCGGCACCCGCCAAGAGACCCAGTACTTC. Together with reference TRBV5-1 and TRBJ2-5, the CDR3 gives the full variable domain: KAGVTQTPRYLIKTRGQQVTLSCSPISGHRSVSWYQQTPGQGLQFLFEYFSETQRNKGNFPGRFSGRQFSNSRSEMNVSTLELGDSALYLCASSLATGTRQETQYFGPGTRLLVL.

The gene calls are TRBV27 and TRBJ2-2, with unresolved D. From germline, CDR1 is MNHEY and CDR2 SMNVEV (reference sequence). The CDR3 is 12 residues long. V was pared by 6 bases and J by 5 bases, with 7 bases between. The CDR3 protein is CASSPPTGELFF. As DNA, the CDR3 is TGTGCCAGCAGCCCCCCGACCGGGGAGCTGTTTTTT.

The chain combines TRBV6-1 with TRBJ1-1, with unresolved D. Germline V gene data show CDR1 as MNHNS and CDR2 as SASEGT. CDR3 length: 14 amino acids. Trimming removed 2 bases at V and 0 bases at J, with 7 bases between. CDR3 DNA: TGTGCCAGCAGTGAATTTGGGATGAACACTGAAGCTTTCTTT. Protein product: CASSEFGMNTEAFF.

The chain carries TRBV19 and TRBJ1-2, with 10 bases identical to TRBD1. The V segment lost 9 bases and the J segment 4 bases; nucleotides outside the gene matches: 14. Germline CDR1 LNHDA, CDR2 SQIVND (reference sequence). CDR3 length: 16 amino acids. CDR3 sequence reads: CASSGQGTLAAYGYTF. DNA of the CDR3: TGTGCCAGCTCGGGACAGGGGACTCTCGCAGCCTATGGCTACACCTTC.

The chain has TRBV28 and TRBJ1-1; possibly TRBD1 for D (6 bases). The CDR3 contains 14 residues. V lost 7 bases, J lost 0 bases, and 12 bases lay in between. Looked up from germline, CDR1 is MDHEN and CDR2 is SYDVKM. CDR3 in amino acids: CASTRTALNTEAFF. The DNA for the CDR3 is TGTGCCAGCACTCGGACAGCCTTGAACACTGAAGCTTTCTTT.

This clone was counted a few times. This sequence joins TRBV9 and TRBJ1-5; D is possibly TRBD1 (6 bases). V lost 3 bases and J 5 bases, leaving 15 bases between the germline ends. From germline, CDR1 is SGDLS and CDR2 YYNGEE. CDR3 length equals 15 residues. For the CDR3, the DNA is TGTGCCAGCAGCGCCACCGGGACATTCCATCAGCCCCAGCATTTT. It yields the protein CASSATGTFHQPQHF.

The chain joins TRBV19 to TRBJ2-1, with 13 bases aligning to TRBD2. This CDR3 has 18 amino acids. J gave up 7 bases and V 7 bases, and 16 bases lay outside the gene matches. The germline V gene has CDR1 LNHDA and CDR2 SQIVND (reference sequence). The CDR3: CASTRFAGTSGKGNEQFF. The CDR3 coding sequence is TGTGCCAGTACTCGATTTGCCGGGACTAGCGGGAAGGGGAATGAGCAGTTCTTC.

The chain links TRBV6-5 to TRBJ2-1, with D possibly TRBD2 on 6 matching bases. The V gene's germline CDR1 is MNHEY and CDR2 SVGAGI. Trimming removed 1 base at V and 3 bases at J, with 7 bases between. There are 14 residues in the CDR3. The CDR3 nucleotides read TGTGCCAGCAGTTACTTAGCGGACTACAATGAGCAGTTCTTC. This sequence encodes CASSYLADYNEQFF.

The chain uses TRBV5-4 and TRBJ2-2; 8 nucleotides line up with TRBD2. Germline CDR1 SGHNT, CDR2 YYREEE (reference sequence). CDR3 length: 17 amino acids. After removal of 3 bases from V and 7 bases from J, the junction contained 14 bases not matched to a gene. The CDR3 loop reads CASSSLTSGLGGGELFF. The CDR3 DNA follows: TGTGCCAGCAGCTCCCTTACTAGCGGCCTCGGGGGCGGGGAGCTGTTTTTT.

The V call is TRBV11-1, the J call TRBJ2-3, with a tentative D call TRBD2 (9 bases). This CDR3 comprises 17 residues. The germline CDR1 and CDR2 sequences are SGHAT and FQDESV (reference sequence). Trimming took off 5 bases at V and 6 bases at J, with 24 bases between the two ends. CDR3 nucleotides: TGTGCCAGCAGCGGACAGGGTACTAGCGGGCCCCTCGATACGCAGTATTTT. This sequence encodes CASSGQGTSGPLDTQYF.

This chain links TRBV6-5 with TRBJ2-1; the D gene is possibly TRBD1 (6 bases). In germline, CDR1 is MNHEY, CDR2 SVGAGI. CDR3 size: 16 residues. V lost 4 bases to trimming and J lost 3 bases, with 16 bases between them. Written as DNA, the CDR3 is TGTGCCAGCAGTTTCGACCGGGACACCGTCTACAATGAGCAGTTCTTC. Amino acids: CASSFDRDTVYNEQFF.

The V and J genes are TRBV5-6 and TRBJ1-1; D is uncertain. Trimming took 5 bases from V and 4 from J, leaving 9 bases between them. The CDR3 sequence is 12 residues long. Per the germline V gene, CDR1 is SGHDT and CDR2 is YYEEEE. The CDR3 is CASSRGFTEAFF. The CDR3 DNA is TGTGCCAGCAGTCGCGGGTTCACTGAAGCTTTCTTT.

The CDR3 loop reads CASSQDLGVRDGYTF. The CDR3 nucleotides read TGCGCCAGCAGCCAAGATCTCGGGGTCAGGGATGGCTACACCTTC. This sequence joins TRBV4-3 and TRBJ1-2, with D possibly matching TRBD1 (5 bases). This CDR3 contains 15 residues. V was shortened by 0 bases and J by 6 bases, with 14 bases between the two germline ends. Germline V CDR1 and CDR2: LGHNA, YSLEER.

V gene TRBV6-4 combines with J gene TRBJ2-1; tentative D call: TRBD2 (5 bases). Germline V gene data show CDR1 as MRHNA and CDR2 as SNTAGT. The V gene lost 0 bases and the J gene lost 9 bases, with 9 bases spanning the gap. The CDR3 contains 13 residues. The CDR3 DNA reads as TGTGCCAGCAGTGACTCCCAAAGCGGTGAGCAGTTCTTC. Translating gives CASSDSQSGEQFF.

The rearrangement links TRBV7-6 to TRBJ1-1; D uncertain. CDR1 and CDR2 (germline): SGHVS, FNYEAQ. V gave up 1 base and J gave up 1 base, with 4 bases separating them. The CDR3 loop spans 13 amino acids. The CDR3 sequence: CASSLGSNTEAFF. CDR3 sequence (DNA): TGTGCCAGCAGCTTAGGGTCGAACACTGAAGCTTTCTTT.

V is TRBV13 and J is TRBJ2-1; 7 bases are shared with TRBD1. V lost 2 bases, J lost 0 bases, and 4 bases stayed unmatched. The CDR3 consists of 16 residues. Germline V gene sequence: CDR1 PRHDT, CDR2 FYEKMQ (reference sequence). CDR3 residues: CASSLSRDSSYNEQFF. CDR3 bases: TGTGCCAGCAGCTTATCCAGGGACAGCTCCTACAATGAGCAGTTCTTC.

A word on this clone: A read error may produce the germline difference seen at one junction end. The chain uses TRBV7-7 and TRBJ2-2; D ambiguous. CDR3 length: 18 residues. Germline V gives CDR1 SSHAT, CDR2 FNYEAQ (reference sequence). As DNA, the CDR3 is TGTGCTAGCAGCTTATCGTTTACCGGACGGCCGAACACCGGGGAGCTGTTTTTT. Protein: CASSLSFTGRPNTGELFF. Full variable domain (missing parts from reference TRBV7-7 and TRBJ2-2): GAGVSQSPRYKVTKRGQDVTLRCDPISSHATLYWYQQALGQGPEFLTYFNYEAQPDKSGLPSDRFSAERPEGSISTLTIQRTEQRDSAMYRCASSLSFTGRPNTGELFFGEGSRLTVL.

The rearrangement uses TRBV6-5 and TRBJ2-3; 7 bases fit TRBD1. Looked up from germline, CDR1 is MNHEY and CDR2 is SVGAGI. The CDR3 totals 15 residues. With 5 bases clipped from V and 4 bases from J, the junction kept 9 bases outside the gene matches. CDR3 DNA sequence: TGTGCCAGCAGTGGTCAGGGGGATGGCGCAGATACGCAGTATTTT. Translation: CASSGQGDGADTQYF.